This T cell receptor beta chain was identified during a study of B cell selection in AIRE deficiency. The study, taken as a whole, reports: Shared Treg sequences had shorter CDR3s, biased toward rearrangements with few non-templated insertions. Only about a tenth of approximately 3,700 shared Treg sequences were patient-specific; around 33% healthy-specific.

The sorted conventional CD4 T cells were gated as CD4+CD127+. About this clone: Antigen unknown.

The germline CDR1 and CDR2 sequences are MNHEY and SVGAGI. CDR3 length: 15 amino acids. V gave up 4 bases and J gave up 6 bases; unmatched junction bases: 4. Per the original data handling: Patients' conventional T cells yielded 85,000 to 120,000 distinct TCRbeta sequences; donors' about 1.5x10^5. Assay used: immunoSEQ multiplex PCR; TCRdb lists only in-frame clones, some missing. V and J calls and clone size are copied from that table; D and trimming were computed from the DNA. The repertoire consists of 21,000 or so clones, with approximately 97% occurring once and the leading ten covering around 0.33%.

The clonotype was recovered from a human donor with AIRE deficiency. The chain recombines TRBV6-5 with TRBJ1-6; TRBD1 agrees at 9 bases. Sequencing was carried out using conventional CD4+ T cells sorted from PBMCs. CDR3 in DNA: TGTGCCAGCAGTTCAGGGACAGGGCGTAATTCACCCCTCCACTTT. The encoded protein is CASSSGTGRNSPLHF.